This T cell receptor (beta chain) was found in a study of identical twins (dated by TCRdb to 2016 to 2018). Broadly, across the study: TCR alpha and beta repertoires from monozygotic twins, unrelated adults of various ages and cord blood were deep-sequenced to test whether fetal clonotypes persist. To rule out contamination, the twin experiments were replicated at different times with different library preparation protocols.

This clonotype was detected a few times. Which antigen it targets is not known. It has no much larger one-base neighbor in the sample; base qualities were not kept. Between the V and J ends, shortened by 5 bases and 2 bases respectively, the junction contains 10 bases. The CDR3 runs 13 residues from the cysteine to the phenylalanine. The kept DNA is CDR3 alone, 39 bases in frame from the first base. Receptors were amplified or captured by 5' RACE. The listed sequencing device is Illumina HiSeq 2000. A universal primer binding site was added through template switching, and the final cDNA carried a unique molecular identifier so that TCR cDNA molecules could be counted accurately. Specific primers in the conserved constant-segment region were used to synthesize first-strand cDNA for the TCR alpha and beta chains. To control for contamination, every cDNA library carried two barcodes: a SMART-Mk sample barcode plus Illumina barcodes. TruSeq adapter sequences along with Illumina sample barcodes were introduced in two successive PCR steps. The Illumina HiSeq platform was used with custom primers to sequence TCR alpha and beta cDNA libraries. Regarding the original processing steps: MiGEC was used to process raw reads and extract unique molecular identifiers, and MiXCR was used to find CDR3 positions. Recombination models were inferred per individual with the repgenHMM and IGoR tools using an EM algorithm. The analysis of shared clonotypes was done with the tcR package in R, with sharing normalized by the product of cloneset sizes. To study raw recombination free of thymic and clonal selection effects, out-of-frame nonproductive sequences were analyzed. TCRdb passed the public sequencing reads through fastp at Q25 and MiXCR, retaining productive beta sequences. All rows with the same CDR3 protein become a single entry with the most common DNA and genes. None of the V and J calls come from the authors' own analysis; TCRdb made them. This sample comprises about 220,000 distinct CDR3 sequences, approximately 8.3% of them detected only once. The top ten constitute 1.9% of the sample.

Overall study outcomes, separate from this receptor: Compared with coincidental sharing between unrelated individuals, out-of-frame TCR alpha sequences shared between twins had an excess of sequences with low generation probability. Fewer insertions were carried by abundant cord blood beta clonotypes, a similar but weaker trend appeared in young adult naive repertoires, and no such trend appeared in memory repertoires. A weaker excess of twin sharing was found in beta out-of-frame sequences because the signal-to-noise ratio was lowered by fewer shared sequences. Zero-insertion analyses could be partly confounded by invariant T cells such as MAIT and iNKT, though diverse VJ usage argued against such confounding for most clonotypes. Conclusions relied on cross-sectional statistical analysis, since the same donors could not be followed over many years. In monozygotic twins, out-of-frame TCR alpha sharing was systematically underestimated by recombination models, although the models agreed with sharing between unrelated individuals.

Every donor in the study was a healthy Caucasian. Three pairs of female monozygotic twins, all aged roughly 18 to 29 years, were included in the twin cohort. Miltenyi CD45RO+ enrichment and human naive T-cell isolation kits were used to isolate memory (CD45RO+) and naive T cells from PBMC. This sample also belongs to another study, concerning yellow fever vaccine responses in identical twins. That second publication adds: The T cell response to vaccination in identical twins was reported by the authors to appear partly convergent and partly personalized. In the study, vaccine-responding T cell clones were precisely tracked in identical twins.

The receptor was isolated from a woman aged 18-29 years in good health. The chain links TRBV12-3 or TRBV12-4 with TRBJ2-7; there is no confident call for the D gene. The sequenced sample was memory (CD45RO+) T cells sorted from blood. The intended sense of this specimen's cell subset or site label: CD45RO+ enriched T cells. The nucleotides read TGTGCCAGCAGTAATAGGCTCGCCTACGAGCAGTACTTC. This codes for CASSNRLAYEQYF.